This T cell receptor (beta chain) derives from a study of breast tumors, draining lymph nodes, adjacent tissues. This clonotype was observed many times. Its cognate antigen is unknown. The lymph nodes were axillary draining lymph nodes from breast cancer patients. TCRdb called the multiplex PCR reads again in MiXCR, with one record for every CDR3 protein. The repertoire holds around 300,000 distinct CDR3 sequences, with more than 30% as singletons. The V and J ends lost 4 bases and 2 bases respectively, with 15 bases between them. The germline V gene encodes CDR1 SGHDN and CDR2 FVKESK. This CDR3 comprises 15 residues. General study points: Tumor TCR diversity was below lymph nodes but above nontumor tissue. The data were judged consistent with most tumor T cells coming from lymph node and expanding in tumor.

The specimen was axillary lymph node tissue. The TCR comes from a female donor with breast cancer. Some clones in this sample may be carry-over from other donors' samples. J is TRBJ2-7 and V is TRBV14; possible D gene TRBD2, 6 bases. CDR3 nucleotides: TGTGCCAGCAGCCGACCGGGACTTATCCCCTACGAGCAGTACTTC. Protein: CASSRPGLIPYEQYF. Drawing the rest from reference TRBV14 and TRBJ2-7, the complete variable domain is EAGVTQFPSHSVIEKGQTVTLRCDPISGHDNLYWYRRVMGKEIKFLLHFVKESKQDESGMPNNRFLAERTGGTYSTLKVQPAELEDSGVYFCASSRPGLIPYEQYFGPGTRLTVT.